A selection of T cell receptor beta chains follows, all from one sample in a study of blood T cell repertoires in COVID-19. The repertoire was sequenced with immunoSEQ multiplex PCR; TCRdb's copy has only in-frame clones and lacks some. Of around 280,000 clones in the sample, about 85% were seen once. The sample was peripheral blood. These TCRs come from a woman aged 45-65 years who had recovered from COVID-19. The CDR3 runs from the conserved cysteine through the conserved F or W. D genes are given only for firm matches. Clone size appears in some rows only: once, few, many, or a class for an expanded clone.

CDR3nt,CDR3aa,d_gene,v_gene,abundance,j_gene
TGCGCCAGCAGCCAGAGGTGGGACAGAGGCCGCTTGAACACTGAAGCTTTCTTT,CASSQRWDRGRLNTEAFF,TRBD1,TRBV4-1,-,TRBJ1-1
TGTGCCAGCAGCTTAGAACTAGCGGGGGATACGCAGTATTTT,CASSLELAGDTQYF,TRBD2,TRBV11-1,-,TRBJ2-3
TGTGCCAGCAGCAGCAGGGTCCATGAAGCTTTCTTT,CASSSRVHEAFF,-,TRBV13,-,TRBJ1-1
TGTGCCAGCAGCCAAGGGACCGGAGGACAGGGTTACAATCAGCCCCAGCATTTT,CASSQGTGGQGYNQPQHF,TRBD1,TRBV3-1/TRBV3-2,-,TRBJ1-5
TGTGCCAGCAGTCGGGGACAGGGGTACACAGATACGCAGTATTTT,CASSRGQGYTDTQYF,TRBD1,TRBV28,-,TRBJ2-3
TGTGCCAGCAGCCTCGGCGGGGGAGGGGGCTACACCTTC,CASSLGGGGGYTF,-,TRBV6-2/TRBV6-3,once,TRBJ1-2
TGTGCCACCACGGACAACACAGATACGCAGTATTTT,CATTDNTDTQYF,-,TRBV10-3,-,TRBJ2-3
TGTGCCAGCAGCTCGGTCGGGGACAGCTCCTACGAGCAGTACTTC,CASSSVGDSSYEQYF,TRBD1,TRBV5-4,-,TRBJ2-7
TGTGCCAGCAGCGTAATCGGCGGTTCGGGGGAGCTGTTTTTT,CASSVIGGSGELFF,-,TRBV9,-,TRBJ2-2
TGTGCCAGCAGCGGAGGGACAGGGCAAAATCAGCCCCAGCATTTT,CASSGGTGQNQPQHF,TRBD1,TRBV5-5,-,TRBJ1-5
TGTGCCAGCAGCTTAGGATTCTCTAGCGGGGCGCTTTTGAACACCGGGGAGCTGTTTTTT,CASSLGFSSGALLNTGELFF,TRBD2,TRBV11-3,-,TRBJ2-2
TGTGCCAGCAGCCCGACAGGGGGCACTGGGGAGACCCAGTACTTC,CASSPTGGTGETQYF,TRBD1,TRBV7-3,-,TRBJ2-5
TGTGCCAGTAGCGAACCAAGGAGGGGGCAGGGCTCCTACAATGAGCAGTTCTTC,CASSEPRRGQGSYNEQFF,-,TRBV9,-,TRBJ2-1
TGTGCCAGCAGCGTGGGGACAGGGGGCTCCTACGAGCAGTACTTC,CASSVGTGGSYEQYF,TRBD1,TRBV9,-,TRBJ2-7
TGTGCCAGTAGTATAGTGGAGGGGGCTTTCACTGAAGCTTTCTTT,CASSIVEGAFTEAFF,TRBD1,TRBV19,-,TRBJ1-1
TGTGCCAGCAGTTCTCCGACAGGCGAGAATTCACCCCTCCACTTT,CASSSPTGENSPLHF,-,TRBV28,-,TRBJ1-6
TGTGCCAGCAGGGGACAGGTGGTAATTGGCTACACCTTC,CASRGQVVIGYTF,TRBD1,TRBV28,-,TRBJ1-2
TGTGCCAGCAGCCAAGATCAAAACACTGAAGCTTTCTTT,CASSQDQNTEAFF,-,TRBV3-1/TRBV3-2,-,TRBJ1-1
TGTGCCAGCAGCTTAGGACTAGCTCTTAGCTCTGGGGCCAACGTCCTGACTTTC,CASSLGLALSSGANVLTF,TRBD2,TRBV11-2,-,TRBJ2-6
TGTGCCAGCTCACCCGGAGGGGTAGACCAGCCCCAGCATTTT,CASSPGGVDQPQHF,-,TRBV18,-,TRBJ1-5
TGTGCCAGCAAGGGGGGAGGGACTGAAGCTTTCTTT,CASKGGGTEAFF,-,TRBV12-3/TRBV12-4,-,TRBJ1-1
TGTGCCAGCAGTGAACGGCTAGGATGGTCCAAAAACATTCAGTACTTC,CASSERLGWSKNIQYF,-,TRBV6-1,few,TRBJ2-4
TGTGCCAGCAGCTCACAGGGGCTGGGGTCCTACAATGAGCAGTTCTTC,CASSSQGLGSYNEQFF,TRBD1,TRBV7-2,-,TRBJ2-1
TGTGCCAGCTCCCCTACAGGGGGCGGTAGCAATCAGCCCCAGCATTTT,CASSPTGGGSNQPQHF,TRBD1,TRBV18,-,TRBJ1-5
TGCGCCAGCAGCTTGAATCGGCCAGGGGTTATGAACACTGAAGCTTTCTTT,CASSLNRPGVMNTEAFF,-,TRBV5-1,-,TRBJ1-1
TGTGCCAGCAGTGAGGTCGGGACTAGCGGGAGGTACAATGAGCAGTTCTTC,CASSEVGTSGRYNEQFF,TRBD2,TRBV2,-,TRBJ2-1
TGTGCCAGCAGCCGTCCCCAGTTCACAGATACGCAGTATTTT,CASSRPQFTDTQYF,-,TRBV7-2,-,TRBJ2-3
TGTGCCAGCTCCCCGGGACGGGCGGGAGGAAACACCATATATTTT,CASSPGRAGGNTIYF,-,TRBV7-9,-,TRBJ1-3
TGTGCCAGAAGTCCCGGGACAGGGGGCTCGGGCAATCAGCCCCAGCATTTT,CARSPGTGGSGNQPQHF,-,TRBV7-5,once,TRBJ1-5
TGTGCCGCCCGCTCTCCGAGGACATCGGTCAGCGGCTACACCTTC,CAARSPRTSVSGYTF,-,TRBV19,-,TRBJ1-2
TGTGCCTTTCAAGCGGGAGGGCCGGGGGAGCAGTACTTC,CAFQAGGPGEQYF,TRBD2,TRBV30,-,TRBJ2-7
TGTGCCAGCAGCCTAGCGGGGAGCTACGAGCAGTACTTC,CASSLAGSYEQYF,TRBD2,TRBV6-5,-,TRBJ2-7
TGTGCCTGGAACCCGTACAGGTCAGGGGGGACCCTCCACTTT,CAWNPYRSGGTLHF,TRBD1,TRBV30,-,TRBJ1-6
TGTGCCAGCAGCCGACCCGGGACAGGGACGAACACTGAAGCTTTCTTT,CASSRPGTGTNTEAFF,TRBD1,TRBV5-4,-,TRBJ1-1
TGTGCCAGCAGCTTTCAGGGACAGGGGCCTTACGAGCAGTACTTC,CASSFQGQGPYEQYF,TRBD1,TRBV5-5,-,TRBJ2-7
TGTGCCAGCTCACCACTAGCGGGAGGGCCGATCCCCAAAAACATTCAGTACTTC,CASSPLAGGPIPKNIQYF,TRBD2,TRBV18,-,TRBJ2-4
TGTGCCAGCAGAGATGACAGGATCGCGACAGATACGCAGTATTTT,CASRDDRIATDTQYF,-,TRBV2,-,TRBJ2-3
TGTGCCAGTAGTAACCAAATATCAATAGGTACAGCTGAGCAGTTCTTC,CASSNQISIGTAEQFF,-,TRBV19,-,TRBJ2-1
TGCAGCGTCCAACAGGGGCCCTACGAGCAGTACTTC,CSVQQGPYEQYF,TRBD1,TRBV29-1,-,TRBJ2-7
TGTGCCAGCAGCTTCCGGCGGGGGGGCGACGAGCAGTACTTC,CASSFRRGGDEQYF,TRBD2,TRBV7-2,-,TRBJ2-7
TGCGCCAGCAGCACCTGGACTAGCGGGAGGGGCAGCTCCTACAATGAGCAGTTCTTC,CASSTWTSGRGSSYNEQFF,TRBD2,TRBV5-1,-,TRBJ2-1
TGTGCCAGCAGCTTACTAGGGGGCGCGGGCACAGATACGCAGTATTTT,CASSLLGGAGTDTQYF,TRBD1,TRBV6-2/TRBV6-3,few,TRBJ2-3
TGTGCCAGCAGCTCAAGAGCTCCGGGACATATAAGCTCTGGAAACACCATATATTTT,CASSSRAPGHISSGNTIYF,-,TRBV11-2,-,TRBJ1-3
TGCGCCAGCAGCCTTGGGCAGGGGGCGGATGGCTACACCTTC,CASSLGQGADGYTF,TRBD1,TRBV4-3,-,TRBJ1-2
TGTGCCAGCAGCTCGCTCGACAGGAGGTCCCTATCCTCTAATGAAAAACTGTTTTTT,CASSSLDRRSLSSNEKLFF,-,TRBV7-9,-,TRBJ1-4
TGTGCCTCGCGACAGGGGAAAACTGAAGCTTTCTTT,CASRQGKTEAFF,TRBD1,TRBV30,-,TRBJ1-1
TGTGCCAGCAGTTATCAGGACAGCTCCTATGGCTACACCTTC,CASSYQDSSYGYTF,-,TRBV6-2/TRBV6-3,many,TRBJ1-2
TGTGCCAGCAGTTTCGGACTTACTGGGGGCAATCAGCCCCAGCATTTT,CASSFGLTGGNQPQHF,-,TRBV2,-,TRBJ1-5
TGTGCCAGCTCTCGGGAAGGGAGCTCCCCCTGGAATGAGCAGTTCTTC,CASSREGSSPWNEQFF,-,TRBV7-2,-,TRBJ2-1
TGTGCCAGCAGCGCGTCCTCCCGTGAGGGTAACTATGGCTACACCTTC,CASSASSREGNYGYTF,-,TRBV9,-,TRBJ1-2
TGCGCGGCTTCACACATGAACACTGAAGCTTTCTTT,CAASHMNTEAFF,-,TRBV29-1,-,TRBJ1-1
TGCGCCAGCAGCTTGGCCAGGGCAGATACGCAGTATTTT,CASSLARADTQYF,-,TRBV5-1,-,TRBJ2-3
TGCGCCAGCAGCCCGCTGACTAGCGGGGTCAGATACGAGCAGTACTTC,CASSPLTSGVRYEQYF,TRBD2,TRBV4-1,many,TRBJ2-7